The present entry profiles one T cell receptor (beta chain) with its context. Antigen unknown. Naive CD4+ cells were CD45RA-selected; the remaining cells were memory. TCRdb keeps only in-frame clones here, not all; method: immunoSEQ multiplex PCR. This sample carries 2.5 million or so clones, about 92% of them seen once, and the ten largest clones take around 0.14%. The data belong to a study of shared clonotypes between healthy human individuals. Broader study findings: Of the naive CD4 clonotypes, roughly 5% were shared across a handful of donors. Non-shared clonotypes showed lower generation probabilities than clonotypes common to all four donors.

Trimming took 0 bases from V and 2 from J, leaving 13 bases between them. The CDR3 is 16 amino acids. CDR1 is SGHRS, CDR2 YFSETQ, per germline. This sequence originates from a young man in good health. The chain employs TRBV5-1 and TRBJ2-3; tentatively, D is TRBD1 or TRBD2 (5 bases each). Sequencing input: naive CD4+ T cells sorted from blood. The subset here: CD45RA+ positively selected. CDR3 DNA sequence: TGCGCCAGCAGCTTGGCCCGGGACGGAAACACAGATACGCAGTATTTT. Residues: CASSLARDGNTDTQYF.